The TCR beta chain under discussion was sequenced for a study of cytomegalovirus exposure and HLA in healthy donors. The CDR3 is made up of 16 amino acids. The germline V gene encodes CDR1 SGHRS and CDR2 YFSETQ. Losses at the gene ends were 2 bases for V and 6 bases for J; bases not matched to a gene: 5. Of note for this clone: The antigen remains unidentified.

Clones were sequenced by immunoSEQ multiplex PCR, and TCRdb holds only the in-frame ones, with some missing. The table records approximately 200,000 clones, 84% of them present only once. General study points: There were some public TCRs occurring in many donors, but most TCR sequences were rare.

V usage is TRBV5-1 and J usage is TRBJ2-1; 13 bases match TRBD2. The TCR originated in a woman aged 25 to 39 in good health and CMV-seropositive. The sequencing sample was made of PBMCs. The CDR3 sequence is CASSFPLAGGPNEQFF. The CDR3 DNA sequence: TGCGCCAGCAGCTTCCCACTAGCGGGAGGGCCCAATGAGCAGTTCTTC.